This T cell receptor beta chain was recorded in a study of blood T cell repertoires in COVID-19. Study-wide background: Sites in the United States, Italy and Spain provided acute and convalescent COVID-19 samples. T cells, B-cell-depleted T cells, or PBMCs supplied cDNA or gDNA.

Between the trimmed V and J ends, which lost 3 bases and 0 bases, there was a span of 11 bases. The CDR3 length is 16 residues. CDR1 is LGHNA, CDR2 YSLEER, per germline. Original methodology: Estimation of nucleated cell counts was performed using reference gene primer amplification. Method: immunoSEQ multiplex PCR; TCRdb's copy keeps in-frame clones and lacks some. V, J and clone size derive from that table, while D and trimming were established from the DNA sequence. The sample consists of about 77,000 clones, roughly 78% of them appearing once. V gene TRBV4-3 combines with J gene TRBJ1-4; the D gene is possibly TRBD1 (5 bases). Sequencing was done on a sample of peripheral blood. This TCR was sampled from a woman in her seventies with acute or convalescent COVID-19. The CDR3 DNA is TGCGCCAGCAGCCAGGCAACAGGAGCAACTAATGAAAAACTGTTTTTT. Translation gives CASSQATGATNEKLFF.